This T cell receptor (beta chain) was sequenced in a study of blood T cell repertoires in COVID-19. Study details: Donors in the United States, Italy and Spain gave samples during acute or convalescent COVID-19. The analysed material was cDNA or gDNA that came from T cells, B-cell-depleted T cells, or PBMCs.

The germline V gene has CDR1 SGHRS and CDR2 YFSETQ. Trimming at V came to 0 bases and at J to 10 bases, leaving 7 bases not matched to a gene. This CDR3 comprises 15 residues. In this sample, this clone turned up once. Sequencing used immunoSEQ multiplex PCR; TCRdb keeps in-frame clones, though not all of them. This table holds about 180,000 clones, roughly 84% found once. Specimen: peripheral blood. The V and J genes are TRBV5-1 and TRBJ1-6; 7 nucleotides line up with TRBD1. This TCR came from a young man with active or convalescent COVID-19. The CDR3 nucleotides are TGCGCCAGCAGCTTGGGACAGGGTATTTCGTCACCCCTCCACTTT. The encoded protein is CASSLGQGISSPLHF.